The sequence of this T cell receptor beta chain was determined in a study of CD8+ T cells in alopecia areata. On this clone itself: Its specificity is not known. At the DNA level, this CDR3 is encoded by other sequences in the same sample as well.

This CDR3 spans 11 amino acids. Germline loops: CDR1 GTSNPN, CDR2 SVGIG (reference sequence). Trimming took 2 bases from V and 6 from J, leaving 5 bases between them. Whole-study results and caveats: Relative to normal scalp, lesional scalp, especially alopecia totalis/universalis, showed higher clonality.

RNA, once extracted, was reverse transcribed into cDNA for use as the sequencing template. Sequencing used immunoSEQ multiplex PCR; TCRdb keeps in-frame clones, though not all of them. The sample lists more than 200,000 clones, 67% seen once, with 1.2% in the top ten. This clonotype originated in a human donor with alopecia areata. The source was CD4+ T cells sorted from blood, collected at week 0. The genes are TRBV30 and TRBJ1-5; no definite D call. As DNA, the CDR3 is TGTGCCTGGAGTAAAGGTCAGCCCCAGCATTTT. Protein product: CAWSKGQPQHF.